Here is one T cell receptor (beta chain) with its context. Its antigen is currently unknown. The data stem from a study of OX40 agonist ivuxolimab in advanced cancers. In the study overall: Patients were treated with ivuxolimab, an agonistic anti-OX40 (CD134) antibody. Patients were treated with intravenous ivuxolimab, dosed at 0.01 to 10 mg/kg and infused every 2 weeks.

Germline loops: CDR1 SGHDT, CDR2 YYEEEE. Trimming stripped 4 bases from V and 2 bases from J, with 9 bases between. This CDR3 has 13 residues. TCRdb's copy holds only in-frame clones and misses some; the assay was immunoSEQ multiplex PCR. The data contain tens of thousands of clones, approximately 81% of them seen just once; the ten biggest clones take up around 1.1%. Findings and caveats of the study: Dosing at 0.1 to 3.0 mg/kg was accompanied by clonal expansion of CD4+ and CD8+ blood T cells by week 6. The average count of expanded clones was higher among CD8+ T cells than among CD4+.

The sample was CD4+ or CD8+ T cells sorted from blood, taken in a trial of the OX40 agonist ivuxolimab. The J gene is TRBJ1-1, the V gene TRBV5-6, with D possibly matching TRBD1 (5 bases). This TCR came from an adult with an advanced solid tumor such as melanoma, head and neck, liver or kidney cancer. The CDR3 sequence: CASSIRVNTEAFF. CDR3 coding DNA: TGTGCCAGCAGCATCAGGGTTAACACTGAAGCTTTCTTT. Combining the CDR3 with reference TRBV5-6 and TRBJ1-1 gives the whole variable domain DAGVTQSPTHLIKTRGQQVTLRCSPKSGHDTVSWYQQALGQGPQFIFQYYEEEERQRGNFPDRFSGHQFPNYSSELNVNALLLGDSALYLCASSIRVNTEAFFGQGTRLTVV.